The 28 T cell receptor beta chains below come from one sample, sequenced in a study of T cell repertoires in cytomegalovirus infection. TCRdb fed the reads into MiXCR, producing one record per CDR3 protein. This sample has around 250,000 distinct CDR3 sequences, with about 15% found just once. The sample comprised CD8+ T cells from PBMCs. These receptors were taken from a human donor in good health (CMV status not recorded). Some clones in this sample may be carry-over from other donors' samples.

The chain couples TRBV9 to TRBJ2-3, with a tentative D call TRBD1 (6 bases). Germline CDR1 reads SGDLS; CDR2 reads YYNGEE. The CDR3 runs 14 residues. The V gene lost 2 bases and the J gene lost 1 base, with 8 bases spanning the gap. The CDR3: CASSVGARTDTQYF. The CDR3 nucleotides read TGTGCCAGCAGCGTGGGGGCCCGCACAGATACGCAGTATTTT.

This clonotype came up a few times. V and J are TRBV14 and TRBJ1-1; D unclear. The V end lost 2 bases, the J end lost 6 bases, and 7 bases lay between the germline ends. The CDR3 consists of 12 residues. Germline values: CDR1 SGHDN, CDR2 FVKESK. This chain's CDR3 is CASSQQRSEAFF. CDR3 coding DNA: TGTGCCAGCAGCCAACAGAGGTCTGAAGCTTTCTTT.

In this sample, this clonotype turned up a few times. This chain links TRBV25-1 with TRBJ2-2; no definite D call. This CDR3 has 17 residues. Germline CDR1 reads MGHDK; CDR2 reads SYGVNS. Trimming pared 5 bases from V and 5 bases from J, leaving 21 bases between. This chain's CDR3 is CASSPLFSSQRTGELFF. DNA of the CDR3: TGTGCCAGCAGTCCCCTATTTTCCTCACAGCGAACCGGGGAGCTGTTTTTT.

V gene TRBV6-1 combines with J gene TRBJ2-5; 12 bases line up with TRBD2. Trimming took 2 bases from V and 7 from J; bases not matched to a gene: 5. This CDR3 comprises 15 residues. CDR1 and CDR2 (germline): MNHNS, SASEGT. Here the CDR3 reads CASSEWRLAGVTQYF. CDR3 sequence (DNA): TGTGCCAGCAGTGAATGGAGACTAGCGGGGGTGACCCAGTACTTC.

The V call is TRBV5-4, the J call TRBJ2-2, with D possibly matching TRBD2 (6 bases). CDR1 SGHNT and CDR2 YYREEE come from the germline V gene (reference sequence). V was pared by 0 bases and J by 7 bases, with 13 bases between. CDR3 length equals 15 residues. This CDR3 reads CASSLVGGTVGELFF. The CDR3 DNA reads as TGTGCCAGCAGCTTGGTTGGAGGGACGGTCGGGGAGCTGTTTTTT.

The chain joins TRBV9 to TRBJ2-2; the match to TRBD2 covers 9 bases. V dropped 3 bases and J dropped 5; count of bases not matched to a gene: 8. Germline V CDR1 and CDR2: SGDLS, YYNGEE. This CDR3 comprises 16 residues. CDR3 nucleotide sequence: TGTGCCAGCAGCGGTCGCGGGGGGGCCGGGACCGGGGAGCTGTTTTTT. Its translation is CASSGRGGAGTGELFF. Together with reference TRBV9 and TRBJ2-2, the CDR3 gives the full variable domain: DSGVTQTPKHLITATGQRVTLRCSPRSGDLSVYWYQQSLDQGLQFLIQYYNGEERAKGNILERFSAQQFPDLHSELNLSSLELGDSALYFCASSGRGGAGTGELFFGEGSRLTVL.

This clonotype has a handful of counts. CDR3 in amino acids: CSARGQGNYNSPLHF. The DNA of the CDR3 is TGCAGTGCTAGAGGTCAAGGGAACTATAATTCACCCCTCCACTTT. This chain joins TRBV20-1 and TRBJ1-6; no clear D. Trimming removed 1 base from V and 3 bases from J, with 10 bases in between. CDR1 DFQATT and CDR2 SNEGSKA come from the germline V gene (reference sequence). There are 15 residues in the CDR3.

This clonotype was detected ten times or more. The rearrangement links TRBV7-8 to TRBJ1-4; D not resolved. This CDR3 has 15 amino acids. CDR1 is SGHVS and CDR2 is FQNEAQ in the germline V gene. With 0 bases removed from V and 8 bases from J, the gap between germline ends came to 13 bases. CDR3 nucleotide sequence: TGTGCCAGCAGCTTAGCGCAAAGGGATGGGGAAAAACTGTTTTTT. Translated: CASSLAQRDGEKLFF.

This chain uses TRBV7-4 with TRBJ1-2, with TRBD1 matching 8 bases. In germline, CDR1 is SGHVT, CDR2 SQSDAQ. Germline trimming cut 6 bases from V and 4 bases from J; bases unmatched to any gene: 4. CDR3 length: 13 residues. The CDR3 coding sequence is TGTGCCAGCAGTCGCGGGACAGGCTATGGCTACACCTTC. It translates to CASSRGTGYGYTF.

This clonotype was picked up many times. The genes are TRBV7-2 and TRBJ1-5; D unclear. V was pared by 1 base and J by 0 bases, with 13 bases between. CDR1 is SGHTA, CDR2 FQGNSA, per germline. CDR3 length equals 17 residues. CDR3 protein: CASSLDPVFISNQPQHF. CDR3 nucleotides: TGTGCCAGCAGCTTAGACCCAGTTTTTATTAGCAATCAGCCCCAGCATTTT.

The sample holds a few counts of this clonotype. The genes are TRBV28 and TRBJ1-3; D might be TRBD1 (6 bases). This CDR3 is built from 14 residues. The V end lost 10 bases, the J end lost 0 bases, and 13 bases lay between the germline ends. The germline V gene has CDR1 MDHEN and CDR2 SYDVKM. The CDR3 DNA reads TGTGCCACCGCCCTGACAGGCTCTGGAAACACCATATATTTT. This codes for CATALTGSGNTIYF.

CDR3 amino acids: CASRPETSSDTQYF. DNA of the CDR3: TGTGCCAGCAGACCAGAGACTAGCTCAGATACGCAGTATTTT. The chain couples TRBV6-2 or TRBV6-3 to TRBJ2-3; 7 positions agree with TRBD2. Germline values: CDR1 MNHEY, CDR2 SVGEGT. V gave up 6 bases and J gave up 4 bases; unmatched junction bases: 7. There are 14 residues in the CDR3.

The J gene is TRBJ2-7, the V gene TRBV28; D is perhaps TRBD1 (6 bases). This CDR3 has 15 amino acids. CDR1 is MDHEN and CDR2 is SYDVKM in the germline V gene. V lost 2 bases to trimming and J lost 1 base, with 12 bases between them. In DNA, the CDR3 is TGTGCCAGCAGTTTAAGGGGACACCCATCCTACGAGCAGTACTTC. This gives the protein CASSLRGHPSYEQYF.

This clonotype was found a few times. This rearrangement joins TRBV27 to TRBJ2-7, with TRBD2 matching 7 bases. This CDR3 spans 14 amino acids. V was clipped by 2 bases and J by 7 bases; unmatched bases: 8. Germline V lookup: CDR1 MNHEY, CDR2 SMNVEV (reference sequence). DNA of the CDR3: TGTGCCAGCAGTTTAAGGCTAGCGGCCTTGGAGCAGTACTTC. Protein sequence: CASSLRLAALEQYF.

This clonotype was detected once. The rearrangement joins TRBV29-1 to TRBJ2-2; D is tentatively TRBD1 or TRBD2 (5 bases each). V gave up 4 bases and J gave up 6 bases, with 18 bases separating them. CDR1 is SQVTM, CDR2 ANQGSEA, per germline. The CDR3 has 15 amino acids. The DNA of the CDR3 is TGCAGCGTTGGAGGACTGGGGCAAATGGCCGGGGAGCTGTTTTTT. This translates into CSVGGLGQMAGELFF.

The CDR3 region has the DNA TGTGCCAGCAGTTACCAACCGGGACAGGGGGACAATGAGCAGTTCTTC. This gives the protein CASSYQPGQGDNEQFF. The V and J genes are TRBV6-2 or TRBV6-3 and TRBJ2-1; TRBD1 matches 11 bases. Germline V gene data show CDR1 as MNHEY and CDR2 as SVGEGT. J was trimmed by 5 bases and V by 2 bases; bases with no gene match: 5. This CDR3 is built from 16 residues.

This clonotype was observed many times. The genes are TRBV12-5 and TRBJ1-1, with 7 bases matching TRBD1. Germline CDR1 and CDR2: LGHNT and FRNRAP. V gave up 6 bases and J gave up 0 bases; unmatched junction bases: 4. The CDR3 contains 14 residues. The CDR3 DNA reads TGTGCTAGTGGAATGGGACAGTTGAACACTGAAGCTTTCTTT. Protein product: CASGMGQLNTEAFF.

V gene TRBV27 combines with J gene TRBJ1-5, with D maybe TRBD1 (6 bases). CDR3 size: 15 residues. The V gene lost 0 bases and the J gene lost 3 bases, with 9 bases spanning the gap. Germline assignment: CDR1 MNHEY and CDR2 SMNVEV (reference sequence). DNA of the CDR3: TGTGCCAGCAGTTTATCGACAGGAGCCAATCAGCCCCAGCATTTT. Protein: CASSLSTGANQPQHF.

The sample holds many counts of this clonotype. This chain links TRBV7-8 with TRBJ2-1, with D possibly being TRBD2 (5 bases). The V end was cut by 5 bases, the J end by 7 bases, with 27 bases between. CDR1 and CDR2 (germline): SGHVS, FQNEAQ. This CDR3 contains 18 residues. The CDR3 protein is CASSPTRIGELGLNEQFF. The CDR3 bases are TGTGCCAGCAGCCCCACTAGGATTGGGGAGTTGGGGTTAAATGAGCAGTTCTTC.

This chain joins TRBV20-1 and TRBJ2-7; 10 nucleotides agree with TRBD2. The CDR3 runs 14 residues. Germline CDR1 and CDR2: DFQATT and SNEGSKA (reference sequence). The J segment lost 4 bases and the V segment lost 6 bases, leaving 9 bases of the junction unmatched. In DNA form, the CDR3 reads TGCAGTGCCAGTGAGCGGGGGGGCCTTTACGAGCAGTACTTC. Translation: CSASERGGLYEQYF.

This chain links TRBV5-1 with TRBJ2-2; D uncertain. Germline CDR1 SGHRS, CDR2 YFSETQ. The V end lost 0 bases, the J end lost 4 bases, and 10 bases lay between the germline ends. The CDR3 sequence is 15 residues long. The CDR3 loop is CASSLEPPGTGELFF. The DNA of the CDR3 is TGCGCCAGCAGCTTGGAACCCCCAGGCACCGGGGAGCTGTTTTTT.

This clonotype was seen a few times. The V call is TRBV29-1, the J call TRBJ2-7; 9 nucleotides match TRBD1. V trimming: 7 bases; J trimming: 6 bases; junction bases outside the gene matches: 10. This CDR3 is 13 amino acids long. CDR1 and CDR2 (germline): SQVTM, ANQGSEA. Here the CDR3 DNA reads TGCAGCGCCACCGGGACAGGGCTCGGCGAGCAGTACTTC. This sequence encodes CSATGTGLGEQYF.

This clonotype has ten or more counts. The genes are TRBV20-1 and TRBJ1-5; D is perhaps TRBD1 (5 bases). V was pared by 0 bases and J by 3 bases, with 15 bases between. The CDR3 extends over 16 amino acids. In germline, CDR1 is DFQATT, CDR2 SNEGSKA (reference sequence). The CDR3 sequence: CSARDLTGGDNQPQHF. CDR3 DNA sequence: TGCAGTGCTAGAGATCTGACGGGAGGGGACAATCAGCCCCAGCATTTT.

This clonotype was recorded at least ten times. This chain joins TRBV11-3 and TRBJ2-1; D is unresolved. Germline V gene lookup returns CDR1 SGHNT and CDR2 YENEEA. This CDR3 has 13 residues. Between the trimmed V and J ends, which lost 0 bases and 9 bases, there was a span of 9 bases. The CDR3 spells CASSLDWAGEQFF. CDR3 in DNA: TGTGCCAGCAGCTTAGATTGGGCTGGTGAGCAGTTCTTC.

The chain joins TRBV9 to TRBJ2-5; 7 bases are a match to TRBD2. From germline, CDR1 is SGDLS and CDR2 YYNGEE. The CDR3 spans 14 residues. V gave up 3 bases and J gave up 3 bases; unmatched junction bases: 5. The CDR3 loop reads CASSGSGLKETQYF. CDR3 bases: TGTGCCAGCAGCGGTAGCGGGTTAAAAGAGACCCAGTACTTC.

The J gene is TRBJ2-5, the V gene TRBV13, with TRBD2 matching 14 bases. Per the germline V gene, CDR1 is PRHDT and CDR2 is FYEKMQ (reference sequence). This CDR3 is 15 amino acids long. V trimming: 5 bases; J trimming: 7 bases; junction bases outside the gene matches: 6. CDR3 nucleotides: TGTGCCAGCAGCATGGGACTAGCGGGGGAAGGGACCCAGTACTTC. Amino acid sequence: CASSMGLAGEGTQYF.

This chain uses TRBV20-1 with TRBJ2-7, with D uncertain. Trimming cost V 1 base and J 1 base, with 14 bases left between them. This CDR3 spans 15 amino acids. Germline CDR1 DFQATT, CDR2 SNEGSKA (reference sequence). The CDR3 sequence: CSARGPDTKSYEQYF. CDR3 nucleotides: TGCAGTGCTAGAGGCCCAGACACGAAATCCTACGAGCAGTACTTC.

This clonotype appeared a few times. The V call is TRBV15, the J call TRBJ2-2; D gene uncertain. The CDR3 loop spans 15 amino acids. V shed 5 bases and J shed 1 base, with 11 bases lying between them. Germline V gene sequence: CDR1 LNHNV, CDR2 YYDKDF (reference sequence). CDR3 nucleotides: TGTGCCACCAGCTCTCCAGGAGAGAACACCGGGGAGCTGTTTTTT. Its translation: CATSSPGENTGELFF.